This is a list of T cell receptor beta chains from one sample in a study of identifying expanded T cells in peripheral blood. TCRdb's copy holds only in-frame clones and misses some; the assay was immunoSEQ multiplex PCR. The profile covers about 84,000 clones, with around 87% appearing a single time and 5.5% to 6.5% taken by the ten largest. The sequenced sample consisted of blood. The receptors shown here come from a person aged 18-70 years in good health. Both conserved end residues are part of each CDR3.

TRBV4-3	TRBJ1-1	CASSQGTGVNTEAFF
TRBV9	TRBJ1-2	CASSVRWDGYTF
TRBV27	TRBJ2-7	CASGGSSYEQYF
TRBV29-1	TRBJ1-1	CSVLRGGNTEAFF
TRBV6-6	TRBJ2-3	CASSYSSGGPTDTQYF
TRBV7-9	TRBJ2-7	CASSQDTEQYF
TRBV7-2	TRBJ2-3	CASSRIRTDTQYF
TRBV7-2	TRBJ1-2	CASRRQVDYGYTF
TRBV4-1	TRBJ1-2	CASSQETGGYYGYTF
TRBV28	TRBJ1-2	CASSFPHGPYTF
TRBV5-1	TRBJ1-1	CASSYATNEAFF
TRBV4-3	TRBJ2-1	CASSRGGGKNNEQFF
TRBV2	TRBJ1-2	CASSETGTSYGYTF
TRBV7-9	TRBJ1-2	CASSPWTAARWYGYTF
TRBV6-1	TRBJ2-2	CASRVTGTGELFF
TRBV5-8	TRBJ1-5	CASSLDQANSNQPQHF
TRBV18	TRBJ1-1	CASSPPSRGPNTEAFF
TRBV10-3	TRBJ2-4	CAISESEEGAKNIQYF
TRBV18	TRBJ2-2	CASSPPPGRIELFF
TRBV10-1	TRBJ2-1	CASSALRWSGGNEQFF
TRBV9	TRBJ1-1	CASSVASGGNTEAFF
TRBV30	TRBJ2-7	CAWSATYEQYF
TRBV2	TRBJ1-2	CASSVGTATYGYTF
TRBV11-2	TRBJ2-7	CASSLSSANSYEQYF
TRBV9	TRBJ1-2	CASSSQIQGGGYTF
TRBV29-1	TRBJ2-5	CSVLHSYQETQYF